Following are 28 T cell receptor beta chains from one sample sequenced in a study of T cell changes during pregnancy in multiple sclerosis. Method: immunoSEQ multiplex PCR; TCRdb's copy keeps in-frame clones and lacks some. The sample yields about 49,000 clones, around 90% seen once. The starting material was peripheral blood, obtained after pregnancy. The receptor source for this set is a female donor in good health, enrolled as a control in a pregnancy study.

V and J are TRBV6-1 and TRBJ1-6; D ambiguous. The CDR3 sequence is 13 residues long. Germline V gene sequence: CDR1 MNHNS, CDR2 SASEGT. V was shortened by 1 base and J by 10 bases, with 8 bases between the two germline ends. The chain's CDR3 is CASSEGESSPLHF. In DNA form, the CDR3 reads TGTGCCAGCAGTGAAGGGGAGTCCTCACCCCTCCACTTT.

CDR3 coding DNA: TGTGCCAGTAGTAGGCCGGGACTAGCATATGAGCAGTTCTTC. Translating gives CASSRPGLAYEQFF. The chain employs TRBV19 and TRBJ2-1, with 9 bases lining up with TRBD2. CDR1 is LNHDA, CDR2 SQIVND, per germline (reference sequence). The CDR3 sequence is 14 residues long. V shed 4 bases and J 8 bases; nucleotides not matched to a gene: 6.

CDR3 nucleotide sequence: TGTGCCAGCAGCCACTTCACAGGGAGGGATGGAGACACTGAAGCTTTCTTT. It is translated as CASSHFTGRDGDTEAFF. V usage is TRBV7-9 and J usage is TRBJ1-1, with D maybe TRBD1 (6 bases). Between the trimmed V and J ends, which lost 5 bases and 3 bases, there was a span of 22 bases. CDR3 length equals 17 residues. Germline V gene lookup returns CDR1 SEHNR and CDR2 FQNEAQ (reference sequence).

V and J are TRBV19 and TRBJ2-2; D perhaps matches TRBD2 (6 bases). The CDR3 consists of 14 residues. V was clipped by 10 bases and J by 4 bases, with 16 bases between them. Germline V gene sequence: CDR1 LNHDA, CDR2 SQIVND (reference sequence). The CDR3 protein is CATAGRGFTGELFF. In DNA, the CDR3 is TGTGCCACCGCGGGGAGAGGGTTCACCGGGGAGCTGTTTTTT.

This clone has a single count. The chain links TRBV27 to TRBJ2-7, with TRBD2 identical over 7 bases. The CDR3 is made up of 13 amino acids. The germline CDR1 and CDR2 sequences are MNHEY and SMNVEV (reference sequence). With V trimmed by 8 bases and J by 2 bases, 6 bases remained unmatched. CDR3 sequence (DNA): TGTGCCAGCTCCCGGGGGGTTACCTACGAGCAGTACTTC. Amino acids: CASSRGVTYEQYF.

This chain connects TRBV28 to TRBJ2-7, with TRBD1 as a possible D gene (6 bases). CDR1 and CDR2 (germline): MDHEN, SYDVKM. V was pared by 5 bases and J by 6 bases, with 17 bases between. The length of the CDR3 is 14 residues. CDR3 region: CASSTGPPSGEQYF. The DNA of the CDR3 is TGTGCCAGCAGTACAGGGCCCCCATCGGGCGAGCAGTACTTC.

The chain carries TRBV5-1 and TRBJ1-5, with a tentative D call TRBD1 (6 bases). The CDR3 is made up of 15 amino acids. Trimming stripped 6 bases from V and 1 base from J, with 14 bases between. Germline lookup yields CDR1 SGHRS and CDR2 YFSETQ. The CDR3 nucleotides are TGCGCCAGCACTCCCGATGGGGGCAGCAATCAGCCCCAGCATTTT. Translated, it gives CASTPDGGSNQPQHF. Drawing the rest from reference TRBV5-1 and TRBJ1-5, the complete variable domain is KAGVTQTPRYLIKTRGQQVTLSCSPISGHRSVSWYQQTPGQGLQFLFEYFSETQRNKGNFPGRFSGRQFSNSRSEMNVSTLELGDSALYLCASTPDGGSNQPQHFGDGTRLSIL.

The chain uses TRBV11-2 and TRBJ2-7; 12 bases are shared with TRBD2. Germline CDR1 reads SGHAT; CDR2 reads FQNNGV. J lost 5 bases, V lost 5 bases, and 13 bases had no gene match. CDR3 length: 17 residues. CDR3 nucleotides: TGTGCCAGCAGCCCGAGACTAGCGGGAGTCGGTAGGGACGAGCAGTACTTC. As protein: CASSPRLAGVGRDEQYF.

The rearrangement joins TRBV7-2 to TRBJ1-2; 10 bases map to TRBD1. The CDR3 is 15 amino acids. Germline V gene sequence: CDR1 SGHTA, CDR2 FQGNSA. With 6 bases clipped from V and 4 bases from J, the junction kept 8 bases outside the gene matches. The CDR3 reads CASRRDRGLFYGYTF. Written as DNA, the CDR3 is TGTGCCAGCAGGAGAGACAGGGGGCTGTTCTATGGCTACACCTTC.

The gene calls are TRBV5-1 and TRBJ1-2; D remains ambiguous. The CDR3 length is 14 residues. Germline CDR1 is SGHRS and CDR2 is YFSETQ. V shed 0 bases and J shed 4 bases, with 10 bases lying between them. The CDR3: CASSLDLTTYGYTF. The CDR3 coding sequence is TGCGCCAGCAGCTTGGACCTGACAACCTATGGCTACACCTTC.

The rearrangement joins TRBV7-6 to TRBJ1-3; TRBD1 matches at 7 bases. The germline CDR1 and CDR2 sequences are SGHVS and FNYEAQ. Germline trimming cut 5 bases from V and 2 bases from J; bases unmatched to any gene: 3. The length of the CDR3 is 14 residues. The CDR3, as DNA: TGTGCCAGCAGCCCAGACAGGGCTGGAAACACCATATATTTT. It translates to CASSPDRAGNTIYF.

The J gene is TRBJ2-7, the V gene TRBV19; D might be TRBD1 (6 bases). The CDR3 extends over 13 amino acids. In germline, CDR1 is LNHDA, CDR2 SQIVND (reference sequence). The V and J ends lost 6 bases and 7 bases respectively, with 16 bases between them. The CDR3 coding sequence is TGTGCCAGTAGCTCGCAGGGGCCTGGGGAGCAGTACTTC. This codes for CASSSQGPGEQYF.

This clone was seen only a few times. The gene calls are TRBV6-1 and TRBJ2-5, with TRBD2 as a possible D gene (5 bases). This CDR3 region has 14 residues. Trimming took off 5 bases at V and 3 bases at J, with 13 bases between the two ends. Germline V CDR1 and CDR2: MNHNS, SASEGT. The CDR3 region has the DNA TGTGCCAGCAGTCTAGGACTGGTTAAAGAGACCCAGTACTTC. Translated: CASSLGLVKETQYF.

V usage is TRBV6-5 and J usage is TRBJ1-1; TRBD1 agrees at 7 bases. This CDR3 is built from 15 residues. Germline assignment: CDR1 MNHEY and CDR2 SVGAGI. V lost 2 bases, J lost 1 base, and 4 bases stayed unmatched. The CDR3 here is CASSYRRTGNTEAFF. The CDR3 DNA reads as TGTGCCAGCAGTTACCGTCGGACAGGGAACACTGAAGCTTTCTTT.

The V call is TRBV27, the J call TRBJ1-5; 9 nucleotides align to TRBD1. The CDR3 has 16 residues. CDR1 and CDR2 (germline): MNHEY, SMNVEV (reference sequence). V trimming: 5 bases; J trimming: 1 base; junction bases outside the gene matches: 6. CDR3 in DNA: TGTGCCAGCAGTACGACAGGGGGATTAAGCAATCAGCCCCAGCATTTT. Translating it yields CASSTTGGLSNQPQHF.

V gene TRBV6-1 combines with J gene TRBJ2-5, with D maybe TRBD1 (6 bases). Deletions cut 1 base from V and 0 bases from J, with 12 bases between. Per the germline V gene, CDR1 is MNHNS and CDR2 is SASEGT. The CDR3 spans 16 residues. The CDR3 reads CASSEGVRGYQETQYF. The CDR3 DNA reads TGTGCCAGCAGTGAAGGAGTCAGGGGTTACCAAGAGACCCAGTACTTC.

In nucleotides, the CDR3 is TGTGCCAGCAGTACGGCAGGGTTCGGGCAGCCCCAGCATTTT. As protein: CASSTAGFGQPQHF. V usage is TRBV6-1 and J usage is TRBJ1-5, with TRBD1 as a possible D gene (5 bases). Germline assignment: CDR1 MNHNS and CDR2 SASEGT. The CDR3 is 14 residues long. Trimming left V 5 bases short and J 7 bases short, with 15 bases between.

The rearrangement joins TRBV6-6 to TRBJ1-1; no definite D call. V was trimmed by 1 base and J by 2 bases, leaving 2 bases between them. This CDR3 region has 12 residues. Germline V gives CDR1 MNHNY, CDR2 SVGAGI (reference sequence). CDR3 residues: CASSYLNTEAFF. In DNA, the CDR3 is TGTGCCAGCAGTTACTTAAACACTGAAGCTTTCTTT.

The chain is built from TRBV10-3 and TRBJ2-1; 10 bases agree with TRBD2. The V and J ends lost 6 bases and 5 bases, in that order; junction bases with no gene match: 10. CDR3 length equals 16 residues. The germline CDR1 and CDR2 sequences are ENHRY and SYGVKD. The CDR3 nucleotides read TGTGCCATCAGCAATCTAGCGGGAGCACGAAACAATGAGCAGTTCTTC. The encoded protein is CAISNLAGARNNEQFF.

This clone was recorded a few times. The chain couples TRBV9 to TRBJ1-3; D ambiguous. Germline V gives CDR1 SGDLS, CDR2 YYNGEE. V lost 3 bases and J 1 base, leaving 11 bases between the germline ends. The CDR3 sequence is 15 residues long. The CDR3 region has the DNA TGTGCCAGCAGCGGACGACAAGTGTCTGGAAACACCATATATTTT. The encoded protein is CASSGRQVSGNTIYF.

This sequence joins TRBV5-4 and TRBJ2-5; 7 positions agree with TRBD1. V lost 2 bases to trimming and J lost 0 bases; unmatched junction nucleotides: 4. Germline CDR1 reads SGHNT; CDR2 reads YYREEE (reference sequence). The CDR3 loop spans 15 amino acids. CDR3 region: CASSFRRGNQETQYF. The CDR3 DNA follows: TGTGCCAGCAGCTTCCGCAGGGGGAACCAAGAGACCCAGTACTTC.

The chain combines TRBV30 with TRBJ1-3; no clear D gene. The CDR3 spans 15 residues. Trimming removed 3 bases at V and 3 bases at J, with 15 bases between. CDR1 GTSNPN and CDR2 SVGIG come from the germline V gene (reference sequence). Written as DNA, the CDR3 is TGTGCCTGGAGCAGGCTCTTCCGAGTTGGAAACACCATATATTTT. Protein: CAWSRLFRVGNTIYF.

J is TRBJ1-2 and V is TRBV15, with 7 nucleotides matching TRBD1. The CDR3 has 16 residues. V shed 0 bases, J shed 4 bases, and the junction held 8 bases outside the gene matches. Looked up from germline, CDR1 is LNHNV and CDR2 is YYDKDF (reference sequence). CDR3 region: CATSRDPDRAVYGYTF. Written as DNA, the CDR3 is TGTGCCACCAGCAGAGATCCCGACAGGGCCGTCTATGGCTACACCTTC.

The chain links TRBV6-4 to TRBJ2-7; 10 nucleotides agree with TRBD1. V lost 8 bases and J lost 2; bases outside the gene matches: 6. The CDR3 loop spans 14 amino acids. Per germline, CDR1 MRHNA and CDR2 SNTAGT. The CDR3 protein is CASGGTGAPYEQYF. CDR3 DNA: TGTGCCAGCGGCGGGACAGGGGCTCCCTACGAGCAGTACTTC.

V is TRBV30 and J is TRBJ2-7; 13 positions agree with TRBD2. CDR1 and CDR2 from the germline V gene are GTSNPN and SVGIG (reference sequence). The J segment lost 6 bases and the V segment lost 5 bases, leaving 13 bases of the junction unmatched. This CDR3 is 16 amino acids long. CDR3 nucleotide sequence: TGTGCCTGGTCCCCCATTGGGACTAGCGGGACCCGCGAGCAGTACTTC. Its protein product is CAWSPIGTSGTREQYF. The full variable domain, rest sourced from reference TRBV30 and TRBJ2-7, is SQTIHQWPATLVQPVGSPLSLECTVEGTSNPNLYWYRQAAGRGLQLLFYSVGIGQISSEVPQNLSASRPQDRQFILSSKKLLLSDSGFYLCAWSPIGTSGTREQYFGPGTRLTVT.

As regards this clone: The missing conserved phenylalanine or tryptophan at the end of this CDR3 makes a read error likely. The limits of the CDR3 on the DNA are not certain, so only TCRdb's listed CDR3 is given. This chain uses TRBV21-1 with TRBJ2-7; the DNA was not used to check the table's D call, TRBD1. TRBV21-1 is deemed a pseudogene. The CDR3 length is 9 residues, termini included. The CDR3 protein is CASSRPWGP.

The chain employs TRBV6-5 and TRBJ1-1; no clear D gene. Germline V lookup: CDR1 MNHEY, CDR2 SVGAGI. Deletions cut 5 bases from V and 6 bases from J, with 10 bases between. CDR3 length: 12 amino acids. This chain's CDR3 is CASSDIMAEAFF. As DNA, the CDR3 is TGTGCCAGCAGTGACATTATGGCTGAAGCTTTCTTT.

The chain links TRBV7-3 to TRBJ2-7, with 11 bases aligning to TRBD2. Germline CDR1 reads SGHTA; CDR2 reads FQGTGA. V trimming: 3 bases; J trimming: 3 bases; junction bases outside the gene matches: 1. The CDR3 sequence is 14 residues long. The CDR3 DNA reads as TGTGCCAGCAGCTTGCTAGCGGGAGGCTACGAGCAGTACTTC. It specifies CASSLLAGGYEQYF.